These 27 T cell receptor beta chains share one sample of origin, sequenced in a study of T cell changes during pregnancy in multiple sclerosis. Measured with immunoSEQ multiplex PCR; TCRdb has only the in-frame clones, and not every one. The table records under 25,000 clones, around 85% of them present only once. This material consisted of CD8+ T cells from peripheral blood mononuclear cells, taken in the first trimester of pregnancy. The receptors were gathered from a female donor in good health, enrolled as a control in a pregnancy study.

This clone was observed once. The J gene is TRBJ2-6, the V gene TRBV30; perhaps TRBD1 as D (5 bases). Germline V gene lookup returns CDR1 GTSNPN and CDR2 SVGIG (reference sequence). Trimming stripped 3 bases from V and 0 bases from J, with 6 bases between. This CDR3 is 14 amino acids long. The CDR3 is CAWRGPSGANVLTF. CDR3 bases: TGTGCCTGGAGGGGGCCCTCTGGGGCCAACGTCCTGACTTTC.

The chain recombines TRBV29-1 with TRBJ2-4; 8 bases align to TRBD1. The CDR3 has 12 amino acids. The junction had 2 bases not matched to a gene; V was cut back by 6 bases and J by 4 bases. Germline CDR1 reads SQVTM; CDR2 reads ANQGSEA. The CDR3 DNA reads TGCAGCGTGGGGACAGGTAAAAACATTCAGTACTTC. Translated, it gives CSVGTGKNIQYF.

The chain carries TRBV6-6 and TRBJ2-1; 7 nucleotides line up with TRBD2. This CDR3 region has 16 residues. Germline V lookup: CDR1 MNHNY, CDR2 SVGAGI (reference sequence). V dropped 5 bases and J dropped 3; count of bases not matched to a gene: 10. This CDR3 is CASSHGLGTNYNEQFF. CDR3 DNA: TGTGCCAGCAGTCACGGATTGGGGACTAACTACAATGAGCAGTTCTTC.

The rearrangement links TRBV5-1 to TRBJ2-3; 8 bases fit TRBD1. The CDR3 has 15 residues. CDR1 is SGHRS and CDR2 is YFSETQ in the germline V gene. V gave up 4 bases and J gave up 1 base; unmatched junction bases: 5. CDR3 sequence: CASSKDRGGTDTQYF. The CDR3 DNA is TGCGCCAGCAGCAAAGACAGGGGAGGCACAGATACGCAGTATTTT.

This rearrangement joins TRBV15 to TRBJ1-6; D gene ambiguous. In germline, CDR1 is LNHNV, CDR2 YYDKDF (reference sequence). V was pared by 3 bases and J by 8 bases, with 5 bases between. CDR3 length: 12 amino acids. DNA of the CDR3: TGTGCCACCAGCAGCGGGGATTCACCCCTCCACTTT. Translated: CATSSGDSPLHF.

The rearrangement joins TRBV28 to TRBJ2-7; the D gene is possibly TRBD2 (6 bases). CDR3 length equals 13 residues. The germline V gene has CDR1 MDHEN and CDR2 SYDVKM. V was pared by 6 bases and J by 7 bases, with 16 bases between. CDR3 nucleotides: TGTGCCAGCAGGGCGGGACGGGATCAGGAGCAGTACTTC. This translates into CASRAGRDQEQYF.

The J gene is TRBJ1-2, the V gene TRBV6-1; no firm D call. The CDR3 spans 11 residues. The ends were cut back, 4 bases at V and 8 bases at J, with 8 bases in the middle. Germline CDR1 is MNHNS and CDR2 is SASEGT. The CDR3 coding sequence is TGTGCCAGCAGTGCCGCTAGGGGCTACACCTTC. As protein: CASSAARGYTF.

This sequence joins TRBV4-2 and TRBJ1-6; D is ambiguous. Per germline, CDR1 LGHNA and CDR2 YNFKEQ. This CDR3 is built from 14 residues. V was shortened by 3 bases and J by 9 bases, with 12 bases between the two germline ends. CDR3 residues: CASSHEVETSPLHF. For the CDR3, the DNA is TGTGCCAGCAGCCATGAGGTTGAAACTTCACCCCTCCACTTT.

This clone was seen a handful of times. J is TRBJ2-7 and V is TRBV11-2; TRBD2 matches 9 bases. Germline assignment: CDR1 SGHAT and CDR2 FQNNGV. There are 14 residues in the CDR3. V dropped 2 bases and J dropped 4; count of bases not matched to a gene: 3. DNA for the CDR3: TGTGCCAGCAGCTTAATGACTAGCGGTTACGAGCAGTACTTC. This sequence encodes CASSLMTSGYEQYF.

The chain carries TRBV7-9 and TRBJ2-1; D may be TRBD2 (5 bases). This CDR3 comprises 14 residues. Germline V gene data show CDR1 as SEHNR and CDR2 as FQNEAQ (reference sequence). Trimming pared 3 bases from V and 3 bases from J, leaving 9 bases between. The CDR3: CASSFTSLYNEQFF. The CDR3 coding sequence is TGTGCCAGCAGCTTTACTAGTCTCTACAATGAGCAGTTCTTC.

The V gene is TRBV13, the J gene TRBJ1-3; maybe TRBD1 (6 bases). Trimming shortened V by 6 bases and J by 5 bases, and 11 bases separated the two germline ends. The CDR3 length is 13 residues. Germline CDR1 and CDR2: PRHDT and FYEKMQ (reference sequence). CDR3 nucleotides: TGTGCCAGCAGTGGACAGTTACGAAACACCATATATTTT. The encoded protein is CASSGQLRNTIYF.

The gene calls are TRBV6-5 and TRBJ1-6; the D is unclear. Deletions cut 2 bases from V and 0 bases from J, with 8 bases between. CDR1 is MNHEY, CDR2 SVGAGI, per germline. The CDR3 spans 16 residues. CDR3 in DNA: TGTGCCAGCAGTTACGCGGGGAGCTCCTATAATTCACCCCTCCACTTT. It encodes CASSYAGSSYNSPLHF.

The chain combines TRBV29-1 with TRBJ2-1, with TRBD1 matching over 8 bases. V lost 3 bases, J lost 13 bases, and 5 bases stayed unmatched. This CDR3 comprises 11 residues. Germline V gene data show CDR1 as SQVTM and CDR2 as ANQGSEA. CDR3 in amino acids: CSVDFRGRQFF. The CDR3 nucleotides are TGCAGCGTTGATTTCAGGGGGCGACAGTTCTTC.

This chain uses TRBV6-4 with TRBJ2-1; 8 bases are shared with TRBD1. The length of the CDR3 is 16 residues. Losses at the gene ends were 2 bases for V and 4 bases for J; bases not matched to a gene: 7. Germline lookup yields CDR1 MRHNA and CDR2 SNTAGT. CDR3 sequence: CASSDTPGGEYNEQFF. The CDR3 DNA reads as TGTGCCAGCAGTGACACCCCAGGGGGCGAATACAATGAGCAGTTCTTC.

The chain carries TRBV6-4 and TRBJ2-1, with 10 bases aligning to TRBD2. The CDR3 loop spans 13 amino acids. In germline, CDR1 is MRHNA, CDR2 SNTAGT. The V segment lost 8 bases and the J segment 8 bases; nucleotides outside the gene matches: 6. The CDR3 is CASGPGLAYEQFF. The DNA for the CDR3 is TGTGCCAGCGGGCCGGGACTAGCGTATGAGCAGTTCTTC.

The chain uses TRBV4-1 and TRBJ2-7; TRBD2 matches 8 bases. The J segment lost 5 bases and the V segment lost 4 bases, leaving 7 bases of the junction unmatched. The CDR3 has 14 amino acids. The germline gives CDR1 MGHRA, CDR2 YSYEKL. In DNA, the CDR3 is TGCGCCAGCAGCCCAGGGCGGACTAGCAACGAGCAGTACTTC. Translated: CASSPGRTSNEQYF.

V and J are TRBV27 and TRBJ2-7; 11 bases map to TRBD2. CDR1 is MNHEY and CDR2 is SMNVEV in the germline V gene (reference sequence). J gave up 4 bases and V 5 bases, and 7 bases lay outside the gene matches. The CDR3 totals 15 residues. CDR3: CASSQGTSGRYEQYF. DNA for the CDR3: TGTGCCAGCAGTCAGGGGACTAGCGGTCGGTACGAGCAGTACTTC.

The rearrangement uses TRBV29-1 and TRBJ2-7, with TRBD2 matching over 12 bases. The CDR3 spans 14 residues. Per germline, CDR1 SQVTM and CDR2 ANQGSEA. With V trimmed by 5 bases and J by 2 bases, 4 bases remained unmatched. This CDR3 reads CSVPASGRAYEQYF. The CDR3, as DNA: TGCAGCGTTCCCGCTAGCGGGAGGGCCTACGAGCAGTACTTC.

The rearrangement joins TRBV27 to TRBJ1-5; D gene unclear. CDR1 MNHEY and CDR2 SMNVEV come from the germline V gene (reference sequence). With 3 bases removed from V and 5 bases from J, the gap between germline ends came to 8 bases. This CDR3 contains 13 residues. CDR3 protein: CASSFGGYQPQHF. Here the CDR3 DNA reads TGTGCCAGCAGTTTTGGCGGGTATCAGCCCCAGCATTTT.

The chain recombines TRBV7-3 with TRBJ2-5; 8 bases align to TRBD2. V lost 0 bases to trimming and J lost 1 base; unmatched junction nucleotides: 19. Germline values: CDR1 SGHTA, CDR2 FQGTGA. CDR3 length: 21 amino acids. The CDR3 loop is CASSLTPQRTSRGGLQETQYF. The CDR3 coding sequence is TGTGCCAGCAGCTTAACGCCCCAACGAACCTCTCGCGGGGGGCTCCAAGAGACCCAGTACTTC. Variable domain in full (rest from reference TRBV7-3 and TRBJ2-5): GAGVSQTPSNKVTEKGKYVELRCDPISGHTALYWYRQSLGQGPEFLIYFQGTGAADDSGLPNDRFFAVRPEGSVSTLKIQRTERGDSAVYLCASSLTPQRTSRGGLQETQYFGPGTRLLVL.

The chain joins TRBV28 to TRBJ2-2; D uncertain. The germline V and J ends were trimmed by 10 bases and 4 bases, with 13 bases remaining between them. Germline V gene lookup returns CDR1 MDHEN and CDR2 SYDVKM. This CDR3 has 13 amino acids. CDR3 coding DNA: TGTGCCACCTTCCGAGGTGGCACCGGGGAGCTGTTTTTT. This encodes CATFRGGTGELFF.

The CDR3 loop reads CASSQAGQSAGEQYF. CDR3 coding DNA: TGCGCCAGCAGCCAAGCGGGACAGTCCGCCGGGGAGCAGTACTTC. The chain employs TRBV4-1 and TRBJ2-7, with TRBD1 matching over 7 bases. Looked up from germline, CDR1 is MGHRA and CDR2 is YSYEKL. Trimming cost V 1 base and J 7 bases; bases outside gene matches: 10. This CDR3 has 15 residues.

In nucleotides, the CDR3 is TGTGCCAGCAGCCCGACTAGCGGGGGCACAGATACGCAGTATTTT. As protein: CASSPTSGGTDTQYF. The J gene is TRBJ2-3, the V gene TRBV6-4; 11 bases match TRBD2. Germline values: CDR1 MRHNA, CDR2 SNTAGT. The CDR3 spans 15 residues. After removal of 6 bases from V and 1 base from J, the junction contained 3 bases not matched to a gene.

The rearrangement joins TRBV18 to TRBJ1-1; no reliable D call. The CDR3 runs 14 residues. Trimming took 3 bases from V and 0 from J, leaving 8 bases between them. Germline values: CDR1 KGHSH, CDR2 LQKENI. In nucleotides, the CDR3 is TGTGCCAGCTCACCGGCAGTCATGAACACTGAAGCTTTCTTT. Its translation: CASSPAVMNTEAFF. Supplemented by reference TRBV18 and TRBJ1-1, the full variable domain reads NAGVMQNPRHLVRRRGQEARLRCSPMKGHSHVYWYRQLPEEGLKFMVYLQKENIIDESGMPKERFSAEFPKEGPSILRIQQVVRGDSAAYFCASSPAVMNTEAFFGQGTRLTVV.

Within the sample, this clone is medium-sized. The chain recombines TRBV28 with TRBJ2-5, with 12 bases lining up with TRBD1. J was trimmed by 4 bases and V by 7 bases; bases with no gene match: 10. The CDR3 spans 16 residues. Germline assignment: CDR1 MDHEN and CDR2 SYDVKM. The CDR3 DNA sequence: TGTGCCAGCACCATTGGGGGACAGGGGGCCGGAGAGACCCAGTACTTC. This translates into CASTIGGQGAGETQYF.

The rearrangement uses TRBV27 and TRBJ1-2; 10 nucleotides align to TRBD1. This CDR3 has 13 amino acids. Germline assignment: CDR1 MNHEY and CDR2 SMNVEV (reference sequence). V shed 8 bases and J 8 bases; nucleotides not matched to a gene: 8. The CDR3 sequence is CASAGTGVGGYTF. CDR3 DNA: TGTGCCAGCGCCGGGACAGGGGTTGGCGGCTACACCTTC.

The chain uses TRBV4-3 and TRBJ2-3; TRBD1 matches 11 bases. V lost 0 bases to trimming and J lost 4 bases; unmatched junction nucleotides: 9. Germline CDR1 reads LGHNA; CDR2 reads YSLEER. This CDR3 is 18 amino acids long. The CDR3 DNA sequence: TGCGCCAGCAGCCAAGATCCCCCCGGGACAGGGGGGTCAGATACGCAGTATTTT. Protein: CASSQDPPGTGGSDTQYF.